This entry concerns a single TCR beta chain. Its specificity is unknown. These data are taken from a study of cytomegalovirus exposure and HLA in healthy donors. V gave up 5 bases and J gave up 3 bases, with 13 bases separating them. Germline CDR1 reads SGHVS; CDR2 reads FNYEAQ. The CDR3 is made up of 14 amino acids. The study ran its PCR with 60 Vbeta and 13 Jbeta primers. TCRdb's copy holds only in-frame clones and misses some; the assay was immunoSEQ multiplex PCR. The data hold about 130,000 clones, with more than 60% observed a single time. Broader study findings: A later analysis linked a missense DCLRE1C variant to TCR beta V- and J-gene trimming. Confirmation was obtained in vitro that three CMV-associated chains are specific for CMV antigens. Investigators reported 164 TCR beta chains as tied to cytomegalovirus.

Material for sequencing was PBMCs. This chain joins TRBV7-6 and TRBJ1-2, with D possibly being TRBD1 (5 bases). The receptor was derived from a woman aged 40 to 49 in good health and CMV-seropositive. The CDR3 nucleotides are TGTGCCAGCAGCCCGAAGGGGAACGACTATGGCTACACCTTC. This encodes CASSPKGNDYGYTF.